This is a list of T cell receptor beta chains from one sample in a study of PD-1 blockade in classical Hodgkin lymphoma. TCRdb keeps only in-frame clones here, not all; method: immunoSEQ multiplex PCR. The sample records 150,000 or so clones, about four fifths being singletons. Specimen: peripheral blood mononuclear cells (PBMCs), collected before the second cycle of nivolumab. Receptors were obtained from a human donor with classical Hodgkin lymphoma. Each CDR3 is given with its conserved first and last residue. The order of the fields is J gene, D gene, CDR3 length, clone size, V gene, CDR3 protein, CDR3 DNA. The D gene is left open where the match is weak. Clone size appears in some rows only: once, few, many, or a class for an expanded clone.

>TRBJ1-5|.|18|.|TRBV28
CASSLLGGAGGSNQPQHF
TGTGCCAGCAGTTTATTAGGTGGGGCAGGAGGTAGCAATCAGCCCCAGCATTTT
>TRBJ2-1|.|17|.|TRBV19
CASSIVNDPSSYNEQFF
TGTGCCAGTAGTATAGTTAACGACCCGAGCTCCTACAATGAGCAGTTCTTC
>TRBJ2-7|.|11|.|TRBV28
CATYTLGEQYF
TGTGCCACCTACACTTTAGGAGAGCAGTACTTC
>TRBJ2-1|TRBD2|21|.|TRBV28
CASSSSITPLIAGGTYNEQFF
TGTGCCAGCAGTTCCTCGATAACCCCACTTATAGCGGGAGGAACCTACAATGAGCAGTTCTTC
>TRBJ2-5|TRBD1|13|once|TRBV29-1
CSVETRQGLAQYF
TGCAGCGTTGAAACCAGACAGGGGTTGGCCCAGTACTTC
>TRBJ2-1|TRBD2|16|.|TRBV4-1
CASSQPSSGRGHEQFF
TGCGCCAGCAGCCAACCTTCTAGCGGGAGGGGCCATGAGCAGTTCTTC
>TRBJ2-5|.|13|few|TRBV7-2
CASNPGVQETQYF
TGTGCCAGCAATCCGGGCGTCCAAGAGACCCAGTACTTC
>TRBJ2-1|TRBD2|15|.|TRBV9
CASSATSAKGSEQFF
TGTGCCAGCAGCGCGACTAGCGCCAAAGGTAGTGAGCAGTTCTTC
>TRBJ2-3|TRBD2|16|.|TRBV11-3
CASSLASSGSTDTQYF
TGTGCCAGCAGCTTAGCTTCTAGCGGGTCCACAGATACGCAGTATTTT
>TRBJ2-5|TRBD1|14|.|TRBV18
CASAGQGDLETQYF
TGTGCCAGCGCAGGACAGGGGGATTTGGAGACCCAGTACTTC
>TRBJ1-3|.|14|few|TRBV6-5
CASSYWVGGNTIYF
TGTGCCAGCAGTTACTGGGTAGGAGGAAACACCATATATTTT
>TRBJ2-1|TRBD2|14|.|TRBV30
CAWILAGVPNEQFF
TGTGCCTGGATACTAGCGGGAGTTCCTAATGAGCAGTTCTTC